This T cell receptor beta chain was documented in a study of blood T cell repertoires in COVID-19. Study information: Specimens from acute and convalescent COVID-19 originated in the United States, Italy and Spain.

CDR1 and CDR2 (germline): SGHTA, FQGNSA. CDR3 length equals 15 residues. V dropped 0 bases and J dropped 5 bases, with 13 bases sitting between them. This clone was seen only once. Only in-frame clones appear in the TCRdb table, and some are missing; sequencing was by immunoSEQ multiplex PCR. The data contain 260,000 or so clones, approximately 84% of them singletons. This TCR came from a human donor in a cohort sampled during active COVID-19. Input material: peripheral blood. The rearrangement uses TRBV7-2 and TRBJ1-2; tentatively, D is TRBD1 (5 bases). The CDR3 spells CASSLAPTETYGYTF. DNA for the CDR3: TGTGCCAGCAGCTTAGCTCCGACAGAAACGTATGGCTACACCTTC.